These T cell receptor beta chains were read from a single sample in a study of T cells in Graves' hyperthyroidism and ophthalmopathy. TCRdb re-called the multiplex PCR reads with MiXCR, one entry per CDR3 protein. The sample records about 740,000 distinct CDR3 sequences, around 15% being singletons. Sequenced sample: blood. The receptor set was obtained from a woman between 18 and 30 years old with Graves' hyperthyroidism. The CDR3 runs from the conserved cysteine through the conserved F or W. D genes are given only for firm matches. Clone size, where shown, is once, few, many, or a class for clones that have expanded.

v_gene	d_gene	j_gene	abundance	CDR3aa	CDR3nt
TRBV18	-	TRBJ1-5	many	CASSPGAGVGSNQPQHF	TGTGCCAGCTCACCAGGGGCAGGGGTAGGTAGCAATCAGCCCCAGCATTTT
TRBV27	-	TRBJ1-4	-	CANSFVGLRGDEKLFF	TGTGCCAACAGTTTCGTAGGGCTGAGGGGGGATGAAAAACTGTTTTTT
TRBV29-1	TRBD1	TRBJ2-4	few	CSVDTGGPGNIQYF	TGCAGCGTTGATACAGGGGGCCCTGGAAACATTCAGTACTTC
TRBV6-1	-	TRBJ1-3	many	CASRSGYPAVLSGNTIYF	TGTGCCAGCAGGTCCGGCTACCCCGCTGTCCTCTCTGGAAACACCATATATTTT
TRBV6-2/TRBV6-3	TRBD2	TRBJ2-1	-	CASALSGRAYNEQFF	TGTGCCAGCGCGTTGAGCGGGAGAGCGTACAATGAGCAGTTCTTC
TRBV6-1	-	TRBJ1-5	-	CVSIPGPNQPQHF	TGTGTCAGCATCCCCGGTCCTAATCAGCCCCAGCATTTT
TRBV7-3	TRBD2	TRBJ2-1	few	CASSLRREGQKDEQFF	TGTGCCAGCAGCTTAAGGCGGGAGGGCCAGAAAGATGAGCAGTTCTTC
TRBV20-1	TRBD1	TRBJ2-1	many	CSARVNTGDPLDEQFF	TGCAGTGCTAGAGTAAATACAGGGGACCCGTTGGATGAGCAGTTCTTC
TRBV4-3	-	TRBJ1-2	many	CASSQDLAGERGYGYTF	TGCGCCAGCAGCCAAGATTTAGCAGGGGAAAGAGGCTATGGCTACACCTTC
TRBV2	TRBD2	TRBJ2-1	many	CASSGLAGEQFF	TGTGCCAGCAGTGGACTAGCGGGTGAGCAGTTCTTC
TRBV28	TRBD2	TRBJ2-7	few	CASRMGLAGFYEQYF	TGTGCCAGCAGAATGGGACTAGCGGGTTTCTACGAGCAGTACTTC
TRBV6-1	-	TRBJ1-1	-	CASTKQRSNTEAFF	TGTGCCAGCACTAAACAGAGATCGAACACTGAAGCTTTCTTT
TRBV6-2/TRBV6-3	-	TRBJ1-5	many	CASSYSIYMPQTPLGNQPQHF	TGTGCCAGCAGTTACTCGATATACATGCCACAGACACCCCTGGGCAATCAGCCCCAGCATTTT
TRBV14	-	TRBJ2-3	many	CASSQSPQRGTQYF	TGTGCCAGCAGCCAGTCACCTCAACGAGGGACGCAGTATTTT
TRBV2	-	TRBJ1-2	many	CATPEGQKDYGYTF	TGTGCCACCCCCGAGGGACAAAAAGACTATGGCTACACCTTC
TRBV12-3/TRBV12-4	TRBD1	TRBJ2-5	many	CASSPGRGLETQYF	TGTGCCAGCAGTCCCGGCAGGGGGTTAGAGACCCAGTACTTC
TRBV20-1	-	TRBJ1-2	many	CSAIQTTYGYTF	TGCAGTGCTATTCAGACCACCTATGGCTACACCTTC
TRBV29-1	TRBD1	TRBJ2-7	-	CSAGTGGAYEQYF	TGCAGCGCCGGGACAGGGGGCGCTTACGAGCAGTACTTC
TRBV2	-	TRBJ2-6	few	CASSDTRGSGANVLTF	TGTGCCAGCAGTGATACGAGGGGCTCTGGGGCCAACGTCCTGACTTTC
TRBV7-6	-	TRBJ2-1	many	CASSSERGTPGQFF	TGTGCCAGCAGCTCAGAACGCGGGACGCCCGGGCAGTTCTTC
TRBV28	TRBD1	TRBJ2-7	few	CASDPADRPYEQYF	TGTGCCAGCGACCCAGCGGACAGGCCCTACGAGCAGTACTTC
TRBV7-3	-	TRBJ2-1	many	CASSTGEGPYYNEQFF	TGTGCCAGCAGCACCGGTGAGGGCCCTTACTACAATGAGCAGTTCTTC
TRBV28	TRBD1	TRBJ1-2	-	CASSPLIRQGALGYTF	TGTGCCAGCAGTCCCCTCATACGACAGGGGGCTTTGGGCTACACCTTC
TRBV20-1	-	TRBJ1-3	-	CSARRGGEGNTIYF	TGCAGTGCCCGCCGAGGGGGTGAGGGAAACACCATATATTTT
TRBV4-1	TRBD1	TRBJ2-2	-	CASSPTGGANTGELFF	TGCGCCAGCAGCCCCACAGGGGGCGCGAACACCGGGGAGCTGTTTTTT
TRBV28	-	TRBJ2-1	many	CASTPSGAVLRNEQFF	TGTGCCAGCACCCCTTCAGGGGCAGTGCTTAGGAATGAGCAGTTCTTC
TRBV11-3	TRBD2	TRBJ2-2	-	CASSKRGTTRELFF	TGTGCCAGCAGCAAACGAGGGACTACCCGGGAGCTGTTTTTT
TRBV14	TRBD1	TRBJ2-1	few	CASSQAFLGTGGLGEQFF	TGTGCCAGCAGCCAAGCATTTTTAGGGACAGGGGGCTTGGGTGAGCAGTTCTTC
TRBV4-1	TRBD2	TRBJ2-1	many	CASSPTHSSGTNEQFF	TGCGCCAGCAGCCCGACCCACTCTAGCGGGACCAATGAGCAGTTCTTC
TRBV27	-	TRBJ1-3	-	CASGNIPGNTIYF	TGTGCCAGCGGGAACATTCCTGGAAACACCATATATTTT
TRBV7-9	TRBD1	TRBJ1-5	many	CASSPARTGVDQPQHF	TGTGCCAGCAGCCCTGCTCGGACAGGGGTGGATCAGCCCCAGCATTTT
TRBV6-2/TRBV6-3	TRBD2	TRBJ2-7	-	CASSYTSLAGDEQYF	TGTGCCAGCAGTTACACATCACTAGCGGGAGACGAGCAGTACTTC
TRBV9	TRBD2	TRBJ2-7	-	CASSVGGGSGSDEQYF	TGTGCCAGCAGCGTGGGAGGGGGTAGCGGGAGCGACGAGCAGTACTTC
TRBV30	-	TRBJ2-5	many	CAWMRQETQYF	TGTGCCTGGATGAGACAAGAGACCCAGTACTTC
TRBV7-2	-	TRBJ2-7	-	CASSLNPFLSYEQYF	TGTGCCAGCAGCTTAAATCCATTTCTCTCCTACGAGCAGTACTTC
TRBV20-1	TRBD1	TRBJ2-7	many	CSASRDRTYEQYF	TGCAGTGCTAGCCGGGACAGGACCTACGAGCAGTACTTC
TRBV19	TRBD1	TRBJ2-1	once	CASSRTGGKEQFF	TGTGCCAGTAGTAGGACAGGGGGCAAGGAGCAGTTCTTC
TRBV18	-	TRBJ2-6	-	CASSPPKALGANVLTF	TGTGCCAGCTCACCACCTAAAGCGCTTGGGGCCAACGTCCTGACTTTC
TRBV7-9	-	TRBJ1-5	few	CASSSGVTGRGPQHF	TGTGCCAGCAGCTCCGGGGTCACAGGCCGAGGGCCCCAGCATTTT
TRBV11-2	TRBD1	TRBJ1-2	many	CASSLDRGTDYGYTF	TGTGCCAGCAGCTTAGATCGGGGGACAGACTATGGCTACACCTTC
TRBV7-9	-	TRBJ1-4	-	CASSLDRTTNEKLFF	TGTGCCAGCAGCCTAGACAGGACAACTAATGAAAAACTGTTTTTT
TRBV19	-	TRBJ1-2	-	CASSIRMASGYTF	TGTGCCAGTAGTATACGAATGGCCTCGGGCTACACCTTC
TRBV11-2	-	TRBJ1-2	many	CASSRGGGNYGYTF	TGTGCCAGCAGCCGCGGGGGGGGGAACTATGGCTACACCTTC
TRBV28	-	TRBJ1-1	many	CASSQLGGKAFF	TGTGCCAGCAGTCAACTAGGGGGGAAAGCTTTCTTT
TRBV29-1	-	TRBJ2-2	few	CSVGPDTGELFF	TGCAGCGTTGGACCCGACACCGGGGAGCTGTTTTTT
TRBV11-2	-	TRBJ1-6	few	CASSSQGRNSPLHF	TGTGCCAGCAGCTCCCAGGGCAGAAATTCACCCCTCCACTTT
TRBV4-1	-	TRBJ2-4	-	CASSHTGVGNIQYF	TGCGCCAGCAGCCATACGGGGGTCGGAAACATTCAGTACTTC
TRBV2	TRBD2	TRBJ2-2	-	CASRPTSGGTGELFF	TGTGCCAGCAGGCCCACTAGCGGAGGTACCGGGGAGCTGTTTTTT
TRBV12-3/TRBV12-4	TRBD1	TRBJ2-1	-	CASRGTAYNEQFF	TGTGCCAGCAGGGGGACAGCTTACAATGAGCAGTTCTTC
TRBV7-9	TRBD1	TRBJ2-5	-	CASSSGQRVETQYF	TGTGCCAGCAGCTCGGGACAGAGGGTAGAGACCCAGTACTTC
TRBV27	-	TRBJ1-1	many	CASSWNWNTEAFF	TGTGCCAGCAGTTGGAACTGGAACACTGAAGCTTTCTTT
TRBV5-6	-	TRBJ2-7	many	CASSYGIGTPYEQYF	TGTGCCAGCTCCTACGGGATCGGGACTCCCTACGAGCAGTACTTC
TRBV5-4	-	TRBJ1-6	-	CASSRGIRGSDNSPLHF	TGTGCCAGCAGCAGGGGAATAAGGGGTTCGGATAATTCACCCCTCCACTTT
TRBV29-1	TRBD1	TRBJ1-2	-	CSEGKVVPGTGGVNGYTF	TGCAGCGAAGGAAAGGTGGTTCCCGGGACAGGGGGCGTTAATGGCTACACCTTC
TRBV28	TRBD2	TRBJ2-7	many	CASSQGGTSGAYEQYF	TGTGCCAGCAGTCAAGGGGGTACTAGCGGTGCCTACGAGCAGTACTTC
TRBV13	-	TRBJ1-1	many	CASSPTGPGDGAFF	TGTGCCAGCAGCCCCACCGGGCCTGGAGATGGAGCTTTCTTT
TRBV20-1	TRBD1	TRBJ1-4	many	CSAIDRAEGNEKLFF	TGCAGTGCGATCGACAGGGCCGAGGGTAATGAAAAACTGTTTTTT
TRBV9	TRBD1	TRBJ2-3	-	CASSVGDRVSDTQYF	TGTGCCAGCAGCGTAGGGGACAGGGTTTCAGATACGCAGTATTTT
TRBV7-9	-	TRBJ1-2	-	CASSSDLRQRNYGYTF	TGTGCCAGCAGCTCCGATTTAAGACAGAGGAACTATGGCTACACCTTC